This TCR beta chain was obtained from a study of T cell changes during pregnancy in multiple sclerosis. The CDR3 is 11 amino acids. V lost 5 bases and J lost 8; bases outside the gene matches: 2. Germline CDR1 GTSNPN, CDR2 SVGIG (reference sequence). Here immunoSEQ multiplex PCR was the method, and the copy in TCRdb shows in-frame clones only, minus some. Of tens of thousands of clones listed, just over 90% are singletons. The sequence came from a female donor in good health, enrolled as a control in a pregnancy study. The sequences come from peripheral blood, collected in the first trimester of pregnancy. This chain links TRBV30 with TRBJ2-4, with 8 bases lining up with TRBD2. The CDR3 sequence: CAWAGGDIQYF. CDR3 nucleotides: TGTGCCTGGGCGGGGGGCGACATTCAGTACTTC. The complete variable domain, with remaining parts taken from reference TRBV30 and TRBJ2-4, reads SQTIHQWPATLVQPVGSPLSLECTVEGTSNPNLYWYRQAAGRGLQLLFYSVGIGQISSEVPQNLSASRPQDRQFILSSKKLLLSDSGFYLCAWAGGDIQYFGAGTRLSVL.